The 24 T cell receptor beta chains below all came from one sample that was sequenced in a study of identical twins. TCRdb re-called the 5' RACE reads with MiXCR, one entry per CDR3 protein. The repertoire has some 270,000 distinct CDR3 sequences, about 9% of them found once; the top ten carry 3%. This sample also appeared in a second study, on yellow fever vaccine responses in identical twins.

The sequenced sample was CD8+ T cells sorted from blood. The receptors come from a woman between 18 and 29 years old in good health.

The chain recombines TRBV20-1 with TRBJ2-2; D may match TRBD1 or TRBD2 (5 bases each). Trimming stripped 0 bases from V and 1 base from J, with 12 bases between. Germline lookup yields CDR1 DFQATT and CDR2 SNEGSKA (reference sequence). CDR3 length: 16 residues. CDR3 in DNA: TGCAGTGCTAGAGATATCGGGGCCCAGAACACCGGGGAGCTGTTTTTT. Encoded protein: CSARDIGAQNTGELFF.

This clonotype showed up just a few times. The CDR3 DNA follows: TGTGCCAGCAGCTTATGGCCCAGGATAACATTAGATGAGCAGTTCTTC. It yields the protein CASSLWPRITLDEQFF. The chain uses TRBV11-2 and TRBJ2-1; D is ambiguous. The germline gives CDR1 SGHAT, CDR2 FQNNGV. Trimming stripped 2 bases from V and 8 bases from J, with 19 bases between. CDR3 length: 16 amino acids.

This clonotype was counted at least ten times. The chain couples TRBV29-1 to TRBJ2-7; D unclear. CDR3 length: 11 amino acids. The germline gives CDR1 SQVTM, CDR2 ANQGSEA. Trimming pared 4 bases from V and 5 bases from J, leaving 9 bases between. This chain's CDR3 is CSVGLGDEQYF. CDR3 bases: TGCAGCGTTGGTTTGGGCGACGAGCAGTACTTC.

The genes are TRBV11-2 and TRBJ2-7; no reliable D call. This CDR3 is built from 16 residues. Deletions cut 1 base from V and 3 bases from J, with 16 bases between. Germline-derived CDR1 and CDR2 are SGHAT and FQNNGV. The CDR3 protein is CASSLVTRSYHYEQYF. CDR3 DNA sequence: TGTGCCAGCAGCTTAGTCACCAGGTCCTACCACTACGAGCAGTACTTC. The variable domain in full, with the rest retrieved from reference TRBV11-2 and TRBJ2-7, is EAGVAQSPRYKIIEKRQSVAFWCNPISGHATLYWYQQILGQGPKLLIQFQNNGVVDDSQLPKDRFSAERLKGVDSTLKIQPAKLEDSAVYLCASSLVTRSYHYEQYFGPGTRLTVT.

This chain joins TRBV7-9 and TRBJ2-7; D gene ambiguous. The V gene's germline CDR1 is SEHNR and CDR2 FQNEAQ (reference sequence). Between the trimmed V and J ends, which lost 5 bases and 0 bases, there was a span of 17 bases. The CDR3 is 16 residues long. The CDR3 protein is CASSAALRSDSYEQYF. The DNA for the CDR3 is TGTGCCAGCAGCGCCGCCCTTAGAAGTGACTCCTACGAGCAGTACTTC.

This chain connects TRBV7-6 to TRBJ2-7; TRBD1 aligns across 9 bases. CDR1 SGHVS and CDR2 FNYEAQ come from the germline V gene. The CDR3 is 17 amino acids. Trimming removed 5 bases from V and 3 bases from J; junction bases left unmatched: 14. The CDR3 spells CASSETSTGQGGYEQYF. The CDR3 DNA reads as TGTGCCAGCAGCGAAACCTCGACGGGACAGGGTGGCTACGAGCAGTACTTC.

This clonotype came up a few times. The chain has TRBV5-1 and TRBJ2-5; 7 positions match TRBD2. The CDR3 runs 14 residues. V dropped 1 base and J dropped 4; count of bases not matched to a gene: 4. Germline values: CDR1 SGHRS, CDR2 YFSETQ. CDR3 sequence reads: CASSLNWGGETQYF. Here the CDR3 DNA reads TGCGCCAGCAGCTTGAATTGGGGGGGAGAGACCCAGTACTTC. Filled out from reference TRBV5-1 and TRBJ2-5, the complete variable domain reads KAGVTQTPRYLIKTRGQQVTLSCSPISGHRSVSWYQQTPGQGLQFLFEYFSETQRNKGNFPGRFSGRQFSNSRSEMNVSTLELGDSALYLCASSLNWGGETQYFGPGTRLLVL.

This clonotype showed up just a few times. The rearrangement links TRBV4-3 to TRBJ2-1, with D perhaps TRBD2 (6 bases). The CDR3 runs to 15 residues. Trimming stripped 4 bases from V and 7 bases from J, with 17 bases between. CDR1 and CDR2 from the germline V gene are LGHNA and YSLEER. The CDR3 DNA reads TGCGCCAGCAGCCCCTGGCATTCGGAGGGGAATGAGCAGTTCTTC. Amino acids: CASSPWHSEGNEQFF.

This clonotype was counted between two and nine times. This chain joins TRBV4-1 and TRBJ2-3; D gene unclear. From germline, CDR1 is MGHRA and CDR2 YSYEKL. V lost 2 bases, J lost 4 bases, and 13 bases lay in between. CDR3 length: 15 residues. CDR3 protein: CASSQSPTPADTQYF. The CDR3 region has the DNA TGCGCCAGCAGCCAAAGCCCTACCCCGGCAGATACGCAGTATTTT.

This clonotype was counted between two and nine times. V usage is TRBV9 and J usage is TRBJ2-7; unclear D gene. CDR1 and CDR2 (germline): SGDLS, YYNGEE. V lost 1 base to trimming and J lost 3 bases, with 8 bases between them. The CDR3 sequence is 13 residues long. DNA for the CDR3: TGTGCCAGCAGCGTAAGTTGGGGCTACGAGCAGTACTTC. Amino acid sequence: CASSVSWGYEQYF.

This clonotype was recorded many times. The rearrangement uses TRBV4-3 and TRBJ2-1; TRBD1 is a possible D gene (5 bases). The CDR3 is 14 amino acids. V was shortened by 3 bases and J by 4 bases, with 10 bases between the two germline ends. From germline, CDR1 is LGHNA and CDR2 YSLEER. DNA of the CDR3: TGCGCCAGCAGCCAGGCGACAGTTTACAATGAGCAGTTCTTC. The encoded protein is CASSQATVYNEQFF.

This clonotype was seen only a few times. This chain joins TRBV16 and TRBJ2-3; weak D call: TRBD1 (6 bases). CDR1 is KGHSY, CDR2 FQNENV, per germline. This CDR3 has 19 residues. With 3 bases removed from V and 2 bases from J, the gap between germline ends came to 24 bases. CDR3 sequence reads: CASSQAGPGHTFFTDTQYF. Here the CDR3 DNA reads TGTGCCAGCAGCCAGGCGGGCCCGGGACACACCTTTTTCACAGATACGCAGTATTTT.

This clonotype was seen repeatedly, ten times or more. This chain links TRBV27 with TRBJ2-2; 8 positions match TRBD1. Germline CDR1 and CDR2: MNHEY and SMNVEV (reference sequence). CDR3 length: 14 amino acids. The V gene end was trimmed by 6 bases and the J gene end by 1 base; junction bases not matched to a gene: 1. CDR3 region: CASRGQGNTGELFF. CDR3 in DNA: TGTGCCAGCAGAGGACAGGGGAACACCGGGGAGCTGTTTTTT.

The chain is built from TRBV25-1 and TRBJ2-3; 14 positions agree with TRBD2. J gave up 6 bases and V 5 bases, and 7 bases lay outside the gene matches. This CDR3 spans 16 amino acids. Germline-derived CDR1 and CDR2 are MGHDK and SYGVNS. The CDR3, as DNA: TGTGCCAGCAGTAGCTTAAGGACTAGCGGGGGGGATACGCAGTATTTT. Its protein is CASSSLRTSGGDTQYF.

This clonotype was seen more than once but under ten times. This chain joins TRBV11-2 and TRBJ2-7; D uncertain. There are 15 residues in the CDR3. CDR1 is SGHAT, CDR2 FQNNGV, per germline. V dropped 0 bases and J dropped 2 bases, with 11 bases sitting between them. The CDR3 loop is CASSLESPVTYEQYF. DNA for the CDR3: TGTGCCAGCAGCTTAGAGTCTCCCGTTACCTACGAGCAGTACTTC.

Worth noting for this clonotype: Compared with germline, one end of the junction differs, possibly owing to a read error. The genes are TRBV16 and TRBJ2-7; 7 positions agree with TRBD2. The CDR3 runs 13 residues. Looked up from germline, CDR1 is KGHSY and CDR2 is FQNENV. The CDR3 reads CASSQLWEGEALF. The DNA of the CDR3 is TGTGCCAGCAGCCAATTGTGGGAGGGAGAAGCCCTGTTC.

This clonotype was observed many times. The V gene is TRBV12-3 or TRBV12-4, the J gene TRBJ1-2; no firm D call. V was trimmed by 3 bases and J by 4 bases, leaving 12 bases between them. The CDR3 consists of 14 residues. CDR3 in amino acids: CASSLREEGYGYTF. CDR3 nucleotides: TGTGCCAGCAGTTTGCGGGAGGAGGGCTATGGCTACACCTTC.

Ten or more counts support this clonotype. The chain couples TRBV29-1 to TRBJ2-5; D remains ambiguous. The CDR3 sequence is 14 residues long. CDR1 is SQVTM and CDR2 is ANQGSEA in the germline V gene. The germline V and J ends were trimmed by 0 bases and 5 bases, with 13 bases remaining between them. CDR3 sequence (DNA): TGCAGCGTTGAAGATCTCAACTATTCCGAGACCCAGTACTTC. It yields the protein CSVEDLNYSETQYF.

This clonotype came up many times. The chain is built from TRBV6-1 and TRBJ2-1; 10 nucleotides match TRBD1. The CDR3 is 16 amino acids. Germline V gene data show CDR1 as MNHNS and CDR2 as SASEGT. V was clipped by 6 bases and J by 7 bases; unmatched bases: 12. DNA for the CDR3: TGTGCCAGCAGAATCATGACAGGGGGCGCGAGAAATGAGCAGTTCTTC. Amino acid sequence: CASRIMTGGARNEQFF.

This clonotype was recorded many times. This chain joins TRBV29-1 and TRBJ2-1; D is perhaps TRBD2 (5 bases). The CDR3 sequence is 13 residues long. Germline assignment: CDR1 SQVTM and CDR2 ANQGSEA. V was pared by 5 bases and J by 10 bases, with 18 bases between. In nucleotides, the CDR3 is TGCAGCGTTCCTACGAGATGGGAGACGGAGCAGTTCTTC. Protein sequence: CSVPTRWETEQFF.

V is TRBV27 and J is TRBJ2-7, with D unclear. The V and J ends lost 3 bases and 2 bases respectively, with 11 bases between them. This CDR3 has 14 amino acids. CDR1 and CDR2 (germline): MNHEY, SMNVEV (reference sequence). CDR3 in amino acids: CASSLSVETYEQYF. CDR3 DNA sequence: TGTGCCAGCAGTTTGTCCGTTGAAACCTACGAGCAGTACTTC.

At least ten counts were recorded for this clonotype. The chain carries TRBV28 and TRBJ2-7; D call uncertain. Germline V gene lookup returns CDR1 MDHEN and CDR2 SYDVKM. V gave up 5 bases and J gave up 3 bases, with 5 bases separating them. The CDR3 contains 11 residues. The CDR3 reads CASSGHYEQYF. As DNA, the CDR3 is TGTGCCAGCAGTGGTCACTACGAGCAGTACTTC. The full variable domain, its missing parts supplied by reference TRBV28 and TRBJ2-7, is DVKVTQSSRYLVKRTGEKVFLECVQDMDHENMFWYRQDPGLGLRLIYFSYDVKMKEKGDIPEGYSVSREKKERFSLILESASTNQTSMYLCASSGHYEQYFGPGTRLTVT.

CDR3 region: CASSESKYEQYF. The CDR3, as DNA: TGTGCCAGCAGTGAGTCAAAATACGAGCAGTACTTC. The chain has TRBV2 and TRBJ2-7, with D unresolved. V lost 3 bases and J 4 bases, leaving 7 bases between the germline ends. The germline V gene encodes CDR1 SNHLY and CDR2 FYNNEI. The CDR3 extends over 12 amino acids.

The V call is TRBV24-1, the J call TRBJ2-3, with 10 bases identical to TRBD2. The V and J ends lost 5 bases and 3 bases, in that order; junction bases with no gene match: 4. CDR1 and CDR2 (germline): KGHDR, SFDVKD. This CDR3 is built from 15 residues. CDR3 residues: CATSVRAGGTDTQYF. The CDR3 DNA follows: TGTGCCACCAGTGTTCGAGCGGGAGGGACAGATACGCAGTATTTT.